The rows below give T cell receptor beta chains drawn from one sample of a study of CD8 T cells in ankylosing spondylitis. Using its own MiXCR run on the 5' RACE reads, TCRdb lists one record per CDR3 protein. The sample lists 450,000 to 550,000 distinct CDR3 sequences; approximately 5% were seen once. Sequencing was carried out using blood, either unsorted or a sorted T cell fraction (not recorded which). The receptors derive from a male donor with ankylosing spondylitis. The CDR3 runs from the conserved cysteine through the conserved F or W. The D gene is left open where the match is weak. Rows give clone size only sometimes, using once, few, many, or a class for an expanded clone.

d_gene: TRBD1
abundance: many
v_gene: TRBV4-3
j_gene: TRBJ1-5
CDR3nt: TGCGCCAGCAGTCAACAGGGGGACGGTCAGCCCCAGCATTTT
CDR3aa: CASSQQGDGQPQHF

d_gene: -
abundance: many
v_gene: TRBV5-1
j_gene: TRBJ1-1
CDR3nt: TGCGCCAGCAGCCCGGAGGGGATTTGGACTGAAGCTTTCTTT
CDR3aa: CASSPEGIWTEAFF

d_gene: -
abundance: many
v_gene: TRBV3-1
j_gene: TRBJ1-6
CDR3nt: TGTGCCAGCAGCCTAGTTGCAGGAGACGATCATTCACCCCTCCACTTT
CDR3aa: CASSLVAGDDHSPLHF

d_gene: TRBD2
abundance: many
v_gene: TRBV20-1
j_gene: TRBJ2-7
CDR3nt: TGCAGTGCTAGACCGGGACTAGGAAACTACGAGCAGTACTTC
CDR3aa: CSARPGLGNYEQYF

d_gene: TRBD2
abundance: -
v_gene: TRBV10-1
j_gene: TRBJ2-1
CDR3nt: TGCGCCAGCAGTGGACTAGGGACTAGCTCCTACAATGAGCAGTTCTTC
CDR3aa: CASSGLGTSSYNEQFF

d_gene: TRBD2
abundance: many
v_gene: TRBV9
j_gene: TRBJ2-5
CDR3nt: TGTGCCAGCAGCGTAGGAGCGGGGGGATTGCAAGAGACCCAGTACTTC
CDR3aa: CASSVGAGGLQETQYF

d_gene: -
abundance: many
v_gene: TRBV7-9
j_gene: TRBJ1-5
CDR3nt: TGTGCCAGCAGCTTAATGGGGGCAGGCAATCAGCCCCAGCATTTT
CDR3aa: CASSLMGAGNQPQHF

d_gene: -
abundance: many
v_gene: TRBV29-1
j_gene: TRBJ2-3
CDR3nt: TGCAGCGTTGCGGCCCAGGGTGGATCGGATACGCAGTATTTT
CDR3aa: CSVAAQGGSDTQYF

d_gene: TRBD1
abundance: -
v_gene: TRBV20-1
j_gene: TRBJ2-7
CDR3nt: TGCAGTGCTTGGACAGGGGGGTCCTACGAGCAGTACTTC
CDR3aa: CSAWTGGSYEQYF

d_gene: TRBD1
abundance: many
v_gene: TRBV7-2
j_gene: TRBJ2-3
CDR3nt: TGTGCCAGCAGCTCCCTTGTAGGGGGCCAACGGACAGATACGCAGTATTTT
CDR3aa: CASSSLVGGQRTDTQYF

d_gene: -
abundance: -
v_gene: TRBV7-2
j_gene: TRBJ2-5
CDR3nt: TGTGCCAGCAGCTCCTCCAGGTCCCCGCAAGAGACCCAGTACTTC
CDR3aa: CASSSSRSPQETQYF

d_gene: -
abundance: many
v_gene: TRBV29-1
j_gene: TRBJ1-1
CDR3nt: TGCAGCGTTGCAGGTTTTTCGGCCGATGAGGCTTTCTTT
CDR3aa: CSVAGFSADEAFF

d_gene: TRBD1
abundance: many
v_gene: TRBV9
j_gene: TRBJ1-2
CDR3nt: TGTGCCAGCAGCGTGGATGGTGGGACAGGGGGTCACTATGGCTACACCTTC
CDR3aa: CASSVDGGTGGHYGYTF

d_gene: -
abundance: many
v_gene: TRBV20-1
j_gene: TRBJ2-4
CDR3nt: TGCAGTGCTAGACGGGTGCTAGCCAAAAACATTCAGTACTTC
CDR3aa: CSARRVLAKNIQYF

d_gene: -
abundance: few
v_gene: TRBV5-5
j_gene: TRBJ2-5
CDR3nt: TGTGCCAGCAGCAGGGAGGAGGGGCGAGAGACCCAGTACTTC
CDR3aa: CASSREEGRETQYF

d_gene: -
abundance: many
v_gene: TRBV7-2
j_gene: TRBJ1-2
CDR3nt: TGTGCCAGCAGCTTAGCGCATCCCGTCTATGGCTACACCTTC
CDR3aa: CASSLAHPVYGYTF

d_gene: -
abundance: many
v_gene: TRBV4-1
j_gene: TRBJ1-5
CDR3nt: TGCGCCAGCAGCCAAACCCACAGGGGCAATCAGCCCCAGCATTTT
CDR3aa: CASSQTHRGNQPQHF

d_gene: -
abundance: many
v_gene: TRBV12-3/TRBV12-4
j_gene: TRBJ1-2
CDR3nt: TGTGCCAGCAGTTTAGTTTCGTGGGGACGGACTAACTATGGCTACACCTTC
CDR3aa: CASSLVSWGRTNYGYTF

d_gene: TRBD2
abundance: many
v_gene: TRBV29-1
j_gene: TRBJ2-5
CDR3nt: TGCAGCGTTGAAGATTCAGGACTAGCGGAGACCCAGTACTTC
CDR3aa: CSVEDSGLAETQYF

d_gene: -
abundance: many
v_gene: TRBV20-1
j_gene: TRBJ1-3
CDR3nt: TGCAGTGCCCGTCGGCGAAGCTCTGGAAACACCATATATTTT
CDR3aa: CSARRRSSGNTIYF

d_gene: -
abundance: many
v_gene: TRBV4-3
j_gene: TRBJ1-2
CDR3nt: TGCGCCAGCAGCCAAGATAGGGTTGGGAGATGGGGCTACACCTTC
CDR3aa: CASSQDRVGRWGYTF

d_gene: -
abundance: few
v_gene: TRBV4-2
j_gene: TRBJ2-2
CDR3nt: TGTGCCAGCAACTCACTATCCCGGGCTAAGAACACCGGGGAGCTGTTTTTT
CDR3aa: CASNSLSRAKNTGELFF

d_gene: -
abundance: many
v_gene: TRBV20-1
j_gene: TRBJ1-4
CDR3nt: TGCAGTGCTAGACCCTACGGGGGCGGTAATGAAAAACTGTTTTTT
CDR3aa: CSARPYGGGNEKLFF

d_gene: -
abundance: many
v_gene: TRBV5-5
j_gene: TRBJ2-1
CDR3nt: TGTGCCAGCAGCTCAAGACAGGCCTACAATGAGCAGTTCTTC
CDR3aa: CASSSRQAYNEQFF

d_gene: -
abundance: many
v_gene: TRBV6-2/TRBV6-3
j_gene: TRBJ2-7
CDR3nt: TGTGCCAGCAGTTACTCGGGCGGCACCTACGAGCAGTACTTC
CDR3aa: CASSYSGGTYEQYF

d_gene: -
abundance: many
v_gene: TRBV5-1
j_gene: TRBJ2-7
CDR3nt: TGCGCCAGCAGCCCCTACCCGACAGCTACCTACGAGCAGTACTTC
CDR3aa: CASSPYPTATYEQYF